Presented here are 28 T cell receptor beta chains from one specimen sequenced in a study of preoperative IRX-2 immunotherapy in early breast cancer. Sequencing used immunoSEQ multiplex PCR; TCRdb keeps in-frame clones, though not all of them. The sample consists of about 32,000 clones, under 85% of them appearing once. This sample's treatment: preoperative locoregional IRX-2 cytokine immunotherapy. This specimen was lymph node tissue, taken from a patient treated with IRX-2 immunotherapy. Receptors originate from a human donor with breast cancer.

The V and J genes are TRBV19 and TRBJ2-2, with D possibly being TRBD1 (5 bases). Per germline, CDR1 LNHDA and CDR2 SQIVND (reference sequence). V was pared by 10 bases and J by 2 bases, with 11 bases between. The CDR3 extends over 13 amino acids. For the CDR3, the DNA is TGTGCCATCTTAGACAGTAACACCGGGGAGCTGTTTTTT. Translation gives CAILDSNTGELFF.

The CDR3: CASSLLPSGGEETQYF. CDR3 DNA sequence: TGCGCCAGCAGCTTGCTCCCCAGCGGGGGGGAAGAGACCCAGTACTTC. V gene TRBV5-1 combines with J gene TRBJ2-5; 10 bases align to TRBD2. The V gene end was trimmed by 1 base and the J gene end by 3 bases; junction bases not matched to a gene: 6. Germline V lookup: CDR1 SGHRS, CDR2 YFSETQ. The CDR3 is 16 residues long.

The chain joins TRBV29-1 to TRBJ2-3; D might be TRBD2 (6 bases). Germline loops: CDR1 SQVTM, CDR2 ANQGSEA. V lost 6 bases, J lost 3 bases, and 13 bases lay in between. The CDR3 is 13 amino acids. This chain's CDR3 is CSVGLEGTDTQYF. CDR3 nucleotide sequence: TGCAGCGTGGGCTTGGAGGGTACAGATACGCAGTATTTT.

V usage is TRBV6-8 and J usage is TRBJ2-7; D is unclear. The germline CDR1 and CDR2 sequences are MNHGY and SAAAGT. Trimming took off 0 bases at V and 3 bases at J, with 6 bases between the two ends. The CDR3 totals 13 residues. In nucleotides, the CDR3 is TGTGCCAGCAGTTACTCAGTGGACTACGAGCAGTACTTC. Its translation is CASSYSVDYEQYF.

The genes are TRBV6-8 and TRBJ1-3, with D perhaps matching TRBD1 (6 bases). V dropped 10 bases and J dropped 0 bases, with 10 bases sitting between them. The germline V gene has CDR1 MNHGY and CDR2 SAAAGT. The CDR3 consists of 13 residues. The CDR3 is CAITGASGNTIYF. In DNA form, the CDR3 reads TGTGCCATCACGGGGGCCTCTGGAAACACCATATATTTT.

V is TRBV18 and J is TRBJ2-1, with 11 bases lining up with TRBD2. V was clipped by 1 base and J by 8 bases; unmatched bases: 4. The CDR3 loop spans 15 amino acids. The germline V gene encodes CDR1 KGHSH and CDR2 LQKENI. CDR3 in DNA: TGTGCCAGCTCACCACAACTAGCGGGAGAACATGAGCAGTTCTTC. Protein sequence: CASSPQLAGEHEQFF.

The genes are TRBV14 and TRBJ2-1, with 10 bases fitting TRBD1. CDR1 and CDR2 from the germline V gene are SGHDN and FVKESK. The CDR3 contains 17 residues. V shed 4 bases and J 7 bases; nucleotides not matched to a gene: 13. The CDR3 is CASSLAGTGDGSNEQFF. For the CDR3, the DNA is TGTGCCAGCAGCCTAGCCGGGACAGGGGATGGTTCGAATGAGCAGTTCTTC.

The V gene is TRBV29-1, the J gene TRBJ2-1; no clear D. Trimming stripped 5 bases from V and 6 bases from J, with 20 bases between. The CDR3 contains 15 residues. Germline CDR1 is SQVTM and CDR2 is ANQGSEA. Here the CDR3 DNA reads TGCAGCGTTCCCCGCCCGGGCCGGCCCTCCAATGAGCAGTTCTTC. Its protein is CSVPRPGRPSNEQFF.

The chain joins TRBV11-3 to TRBJ2-7, with TRBD1 as a possible D gene (6 bases). Trimming pared 6 bases from V and 3 bases from J, leaving 15 bases between. Germline CDR1 reads SGHNT; CDR2 reads YENEEA. The CDR3 loop spans 14 amino acids. The CDR3 coding sequence is TGTGCCAGCAGTGGCGGACAGCACTTCTACGAGCAGTACTTC. Protein sequence: CASSGGQHFYEQYF.

V gene TRBV15 combines with J gene TRBJ1-3; D not certain. Germline V gene lookup returns CDR1 LNHNV and CDR2 YYDKDF (reference sequence). Between the trimmed V and J ends, which lost 4 bases and 0 bases, there was a span of 16 bases. This CDR3 has 17 residues. CDR3 sequence (DNA): TGTGCCACCAGCACAATCGCGGACGGGTTCTCTGGAAACACCATATATTTT. Its translation is CATSTIADGFSGNTIYF.

V usage is TRBV28 and J usage is TRBJ1-2, with TRBD1 matching 9 bases. V gave up 3 bases and J gave up 5 bases; unmatched junction bases: 4. There are 14 residues in the CDR3. CDR1 and CDR2 (germline): MDHEN, SYDVKM. CDR3 amino acids: CASSFSGTGYGYTF. CDR3 DNA sequence: TGTGCCAGCAGTTTTTCCGGGACAGGGTATGGCTACACCTTC.

This clone was found a few times. The rearrangement uses TRBV7-5 and TRBJ2-2; the D call in the table, TRBD1, was not verified against the DNA. TRBV7-5 is designated a pseudogene. The CDR3 contains 17 residues. CDR3 loop: CASSQDLTGITAGELFF. The CDR3 bases are TGTGCCAGCAGCCAGGATCTCACAGGGATCACGGCCGGGGAGCTGTTTTTT.

The V call is TRBV6-8, the J call TRBJ2-5; no clear D gene. V was clipped by 1 base and J by 8 bases, with 8 bases between them. The length of the CDR3 is 12 residues. Germline V lookup: CDR1 MNHGY, CDR2 SAAAGT. CDR3: CASSYLASTQYF. DNA of the CDR3: TGTGCCAGCAGTTACTTAGCCTCAACCCAGTACTTC.

The chain uses TRBV18 and TRBJ2-7; TRBD1 might be the D (6 bases). The CDR3 is 13 residues long. Trimming shortened V by 3 bases and J by 4 bases, and 10 bases separated the two germline ends. Germline CDR1 reads KGHSH; CDR2 reads LQKENI. As DNA, the CDR3 is TGTGCCAGCTCACCGGACAGTTTTTACGAGCAGTACTTC. Translating it yields CASSPDSFYEQYF. The variable domain in full, completed from reference TRBV18 and TRBJ2-7, reads NAGVMQNPRHLVRRRGQEARLRCSPMKGHSHVYWYRQLPEEGLKFMVYLQKENIIDESGMPKERFSAEFPKEGPSILRIQQVVRGDSAAYFCASSPDSFYEQYFGPGTRLTVT.

The V and J genes are TRBV28 and TRBJ1-3; 10 bases line up with TRBD1. The CDR3 extends over 18 amino acids. V trimming: 6 bases; J trimming: 3 bases; junction bases outside the gene matches: 14. The germline gives CDR1 MDHEN, CDR2 SYDVKM. CDR3 coding DNA: TGTGCCAGCAGCTCAAGAAAGGGACAGGGGTTTGGTGGAAACACCATATATTTT. It is translated as CASSSRKGQGFGGNTIYF.

This clone was seen a few times. DNA of the CDR3: TGTGCCACCAGCGAGAGTCCACTAGCGGGAGTTAATGAGCAGTTCTTC. As protein: CATSESPLAGVNEQFF. This sequence joins TRBV15 and TRBJ2-1, with 11 nucleotides matching TRBD2. The CDR3 is 16 residues long. V was clipped by 5 bases and J by 7 bases; unmatched bases: 10. In germline, CDR1 is LNHNV, CDR2 YYDKDF (reference sequence).

This chain joins TRBV6-8 and TRBJ1-5; no clear D gene. Germline CDR1 is MNHGY and CDR2 is SAAAGT. The CDR3 is made up of 15 amino acids. Trimming stripped 5 bases from V and 6 bases from J, with 17 bases between. This CDR3 is CASSGTYGSSQPQHF. In nucleotides, the CDR3 is TGTGCCAGCAGTGGAACGTACGGGTCTAGTCAGCCCCAGCATTTT.

The V call is TRBV6-8, the J call TRBJ1-3; TRBD1 matches 7 bases. Germline V CDR1 and CDR2: MNHGY, SAAAGT. Trimming at V came to 10 bases and at J to 0 bases, leaving 3 bases not matched to a gene. The CDR3 has 13 amino acids. As DNA, the CDR3 is TGTGCCATTCGGACAGGCTCTGGAAACACCATATATTTT. This encodes CAIRTGSGNTIYF.

This chain uses TRBV27 with TRBJ1-5; no reliable D call. The CDR3 sequence is 15 residues long. Per the germline V gene, CDR1 is MNHEY and CDR2 is SMNVEV (reference sequence). The germline V and J ends were trimmed by 3 bases and 0 bases, with 9 bases remaining between them. For the CDR3, the DNA is TGTGCCAGCAGTTTTGATCTCTATAGCAATCAGCCCCAGCATTTT. Protein sequence: CASSFDLYSNQPQHF.

The gene calls are TRBV6-8 and TRBJ1-1; D ambiguous. The CDR3 extends over 13 amino acids. Looked up from germline, CDR1 is MNHGY and CDR2 is SAAAGT. Between the trimmed V and J ends, which lost 0 bases and 0 bases, there was a span of 2 bases. The CDR3 here is CASSYSVNTEAFF. Here the CDR3 DNA reads TGTGCCAGCAGTTACTCGGTGAACACTGAAGCTTTCTTT.

The J gene is TRBJ2-7, the V gene TRBV10-2; 7 positions match TRBD2. Per germline, CDR1 WSHSY and CDR2 SAAADI. Trimming cost V 4 bases and J 6 bases; bases outside gene matches: 6. This CDR3 contains 13 residues. In DNA, the CDR3 is TGCGCCAGCAGTGTTAGCGGGCCAGTCGAGCAGTACTTC. Protein: CASSVSGPVEQYF.

As for this clone: The junction and the germline gene differ at one end; a read error may be behind it. The genes are TRBV10-2 and TRBJ2-1, with TRBD2 matching over 9 bases. CDR1 and CDR2 (germline): WSHSY, SAAADI. This CDR3 has 16 residues. The CDR3: CAISESRSSGNNEQFF. The CDR3 DNA reads TGCGCCATCAGTGAGTCTAGGTCTAGCGGGAACAATGAGCAGTTCTTC.

The chain has TRBV5-1 and TRBJ2-2; D unclear. CDR1 is SGHRS and CDR2 is YFSETQ in the germline V gene. The V end was cut by 4 bases, the J end by 8 bases, with 18 bases between. The CDR3 has 15 amino acids. This CDR3 is CASSSVKTLSGELFF. CDR3 coding DNA: TGCGCCAGCAGCAGCGTTAAAACTTTGTCTGGGGAGCTGTTTTTT.

The CDR3 sequence: CASSLGGAGAETQYF. The CDR3 nucleotides are TGTGCCAGCAGTCTCGGGGGGGCAGGCGCGGAGACCCAGTACTTC. The chain recombines TRBV6-8 with TRBJ2-5; 8 bases fit TRBD2. J was trimmed by 5 bases and V by 5 bases; bases with no gene match: 10. Germline values: CDR1 MNHGY, CDR2 SAAAGT. The CDR3 consists of 15 residues.

The J gene is TRBJ2-7, the V gene TRBV5-1; TRBD2 agrees at 7 bases. Germline V gives CDR1 SGHRS, CDR2 YFSETQ. J was trimmed by 6 bases and V by 4 bases; bases with no gene match: 13. This CDR3 contains 15 residues. The CDR3 loop reads CASSGDGGSRGEQYF. The CDR3 DNA follows: TGCGCCAGCAGCGGCGACGGGGGGTCGCGGGGCGAGCAGTACTTC.

The chain carries TRBV6-8 and TRBJ2-3; the D is unclear. Deletions cut 5 bases from V and 0 bases from J, with 18 bases between. The V gene's germline CDR1 is MNHGY and CDR2 SAAAGT. The CDR3 spans 17 residues. The CDR3 is CASSDASPYPSTDTQYF. For the CDR3, the DNA is TGTGCCAGCAGTGACGCCTCTCCTTATCCTAGCACAGATACGCAGTATTTT.

This clone was seen a single time. The rearrangement links TRBV18 to TRBJ2-1, with no clear D. The CDR3 is 12 residues long. Per germline, CDR1 KGHSH and CDR2 LQKENI. V gave up 3 bases and J gave up 6 bases, with 6 bases separating them. The CDR3 DNA is TGTGCCAGCTCACCCCGGACCAATGAGCAGTTCTTC. This encodes CASSPRTNEQFF.

The chain combines TRBV18 with TRBJ2-1; D perhaps matches TRBD1 (6 bases). The germline V gene encodes CDR1 KGHSH and CDR2 LQKENI. Trimming stripped 3 bases from V and 10 bases from J, with 19 bases between. The CDR3 contains 15 residues. DNA of the CDR3: TGTGCCAGCTCACCCCTCCAGGGGACCACGGGGGAGCAGTTCTTC. Translation gives CASSPLQGTTGEQFF.